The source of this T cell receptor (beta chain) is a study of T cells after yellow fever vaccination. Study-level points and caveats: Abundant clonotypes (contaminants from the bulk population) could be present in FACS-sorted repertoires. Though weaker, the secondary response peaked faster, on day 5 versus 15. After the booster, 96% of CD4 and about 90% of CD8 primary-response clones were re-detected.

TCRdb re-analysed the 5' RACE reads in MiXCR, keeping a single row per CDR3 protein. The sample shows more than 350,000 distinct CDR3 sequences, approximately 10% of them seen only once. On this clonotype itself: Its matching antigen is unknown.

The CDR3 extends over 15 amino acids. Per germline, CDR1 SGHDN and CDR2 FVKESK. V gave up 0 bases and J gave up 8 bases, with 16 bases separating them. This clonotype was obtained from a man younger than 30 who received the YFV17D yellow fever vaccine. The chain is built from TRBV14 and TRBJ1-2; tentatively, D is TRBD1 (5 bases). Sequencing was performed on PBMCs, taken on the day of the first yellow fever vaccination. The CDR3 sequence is CASSQDVATGVGYTF. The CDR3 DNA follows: TGTGCCAGCAGCCAAGACGTGGCTACAGGCGTAGGCTACACCTTC. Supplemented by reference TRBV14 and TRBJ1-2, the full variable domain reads EAGVTQFPSHSVIEKGQTVTLRCDPISGHDNLYWYRRVMGKEIKFLLHFVKESKQDESGMPNNRFLAERTGGTYSTLKVQPAELEDSGVYFCASSQDVATGVGYTFGSGTRLTVV.